These 28 T cell receptor beta chains were all obtained from the same sample, sequenced in a study of molecular identifiers for immune sequencing clone quantification (dated by TCRdb to the late 2010s). Libraries came from PCR. Data came from a NextSeq 500. Starting from the raw public reads, TCRdb applied fastp trimming at Q25, assembled clones with MiXCR and retained in-frame beta chains. Entries are consolidated by CDR3 protein sequence, retaining the most common genes and DNA. This sample comprises hundreds of thousands of distinct CDR3 sequences, about 25% of them detected only once. The ten largest clonotypes hold roughly 0.83% of the sample. Source material: naive CD8+ T cells from blood, with Jurkat cell RNA spiked in. This sample's cell subset or site label indicates: FACS-sorted CD8+CD4-CCR7+CD45RA+ naive T cells. The receptors here all came from a human donor in good health. Some libraries in this study had Jurkat cell RNA spiked in.

This clonotype showed up just a few times. The chain uses TRBV19 and TRBJ2-5, with TRBD2 identical over 9 bases. Trimming took 5 bases from V and 4 from J; bases not matched to a gene: 8. CDR1 is LNHDA and CDR2 is SQIVND in the germline V gene (reference sequence). CDR3 size: 15 residues. The CDR3 region is CASSVSGSGGETQYF. CDR3 bases: TGTGCCAGTAGTGTTAGCGGGAGTGGAGGAGAGACCCAGTACTTC.

The chain joins TRBV20-1 to TRBJ1-2, with a weak D call TRBD1 (5 bases). This CDR3 has 17 residues. V dropped 1 base and J dropped 1 base, with 19 bases sitting between them. Germline lookup yields CDR1 DFQATT and CDR2 SNEGSKA (reference sequence). The CDR3 bases are TGCAGTGCTAGAGCCGGGGCAGAACCAACCTTTAACTATGGCTACACCTTC. It specifies CSARAGAEPTFNYGYTF.

This chain joins TRBV5-4 and TRBJ1-4, with D possibly being TRBD1 (5 bases). CDR1 and CDR2 from the germline V gene are SGHNT and YYREEE (reference sequence). V was trimmed by 4 bases and J by 5 bases, leaving 15 bases between them. The length of the CDR3 is 15 residues. CDR3 residues: CASSARDGRNEKLFF. Here the CDR3 DNA reads TGTGCCAGCAGCGCCCGGGACGGGAGAAATGAAAAACTGTTTTTT. Using reference TRBV5-4 and TRBJ1-4 for the parts outside the CDR3, the full variable domain is ETGVTQSPTHLIKTRGQQVTLRCSSQSGHNTVSWYQQALGQGPQFIFQYYREEENGRGNFPPRFSGLQFPNYSSELNVNALELDDSALYLCASSARDGRNEKLFFGSGTQLSVL.

This clonotype was counted between two and nine times. The J gene is TRBJ2-1, the V gene TRBV29-1; D gene ambiguous. The ends were cut back, 4 bases at V and 7 bases at J, with 11 bases in the middle. The CDR3 consists of 12 residues. CDR1 and CDR2 (germline): SQVTM, ANQGSEA. The CDR3 coding sequence is TGCAGCGTTGTTATGGTGGGGAATGAGCAGTTCTTC. Translated, it gives CSVVMVGNEQFF.

Worth noting for this clonotype: This may arise from a read error, as a much more abundant clone is one base away. This sequence joins TRBV20-1 and TRBJ1-1, with D unresolved. Germline V gene lookup returns CDR1 DFQATT and CDR2 SNEGSKA (reference sequence). The CDR3 totals 11 residues. The CDR3 loop reads CSAKENTEALF. The CDR3 coding sequence is TGCAGTGCTAAGGAGAACACTGAAGCTCTCTTT.

This rearrangement joins TRBV6-5 to TRBJ1-2; unclear D gene. V was pared by 0 bases and J by 3 bases, with 5 bases between. CDR3 length: 13 amino acids. CDR1 and CDR2 (germline): MNHEY, SVGAGI. In DNA, the CDR3 is TGTGCCAGCAGTTACTCGCGAGACTATGGCTACACCTTC. This encodes CASSYSRDYGYTF.

This clonotype has more than one count but fewer than ten. This chain uses TRBV6-5 with TRBJ2-1, with unresolved D. The germline V gene encodes CDR1 MNHEY and CDR2 SVGAGI. Trimming cost V 2 bases and J 0 bases, with 8 bases left between them. CDR3 length equals 15 residues. Here the CDR3 reads CASSYLPSSYNEQFF. For the CDR3, the DNA is TGTGCCAGCAGTTACCTTCCTAGCTCCTACAATGAGCAGTTCTTC.

The chain links TRBV28 to TRBJ2-1, with 13 bases lining up with TRBD2. Germline V lookup: CDR1 MDHEN, CDR2 SYDVKM. V gave up 3 bases and J gave up 6 bases; unmatched junction bases: 5. The CDR3 is 16 amino acids. The chain's CDR3 is CASSFIRTSGSNEQFF. DNA of the CDR3: TGTGCCAGCAGTTTTATCAGGACTAGCGGGAGCAATGAGCAGTTCTTC. Complete variable domain (other parts from reference TRBV28 and TRBJ2-1): DVKVTQSSRYLVKRTGEKVFLECVQDMDHENMFWYRQDPGLGLRLIYFSYDVKMKEKGDIPEGYSVSREKKERFSLILESASTNQTSMYLCASSFIRTSGSNEQFFGPGTRLTVL.

This clonotype has only a few counts. With a much larger clone just one base away, this may be a read error. The chain is built from TRBV7-6 and TRBJ2-6; D is ambiguous. The CDR3 covers 16 residues. The germline V gene encodes CDR1 SGHVS and CDR2 FNYEAQ. CDR3 coding DNA: TGTGCCAGCAGCCCAAACGCCAACTCTGGGGACAACGTCCTGACTTTC. Translation gives CASSPNANSGDNVLTF.

This clonotype was recorded at least ten times. J is TRBJ1-2 and V is TRBV29-1; D remains unclear. This CDR3 spans 13 amino acids. Deletions cut 0 bases from V and 7 bases from J, with 12 bases between. CDR1 is SQVTM and CDR2 is ANQGSEA in the germline V gene. DNA for the CDR3: TGCAGCGTTGAAGATGGTGGATTTGGTGGCTACACCTTC. Its protein is CSVEDGGFGGYTF.

The chain is built from TRBV29-1 and TRBJ2-1, with 10 bases fitting TRBD2. Germline loops: CDR1 SQVTM, CDR2 ANQGSEA. Trimming took 7 bases from V and 4 from J; bases not matched to a gene: 7. The CDR3 totals 14 residues. In DNA form, the CDR3 reads TGCAGCGCCTTAACTAGCGGGGTGTACAATGAGCAGTTCTTC. This encodes CSALTSGVYNEQFF.

The gene calls are TRBV6-2 or TRBV6-3 and TRBJ2-5, with 8 bases lining up with TRBD1. This CDR3 region has 17 residues. V was clipped by 6 bases and J by 7 bases; unmatched bases: 19. Germline-derived CDR1 and CDR2 are MNHEY and SVGEGT. As DNA, the CDR3 is TGTGCCAGCAGAACCTCCGTAATAGGACAGGGAATGTTGACCCAGTACTTC. Translated, it gives CASRTSVIGQGMLTQYF.

This clonotype has a count of ten or more. Written as DNA, the CDR3 is TGCAGCGTTAAGAGGGGAACCGGGGAGCTGTTTTTT. Encoded protein: CSVKRGTGELFF. The chain couples TRBV29-1 to TRBJ2-2; D is possibly TRBD1 or TRBD2 (5 bases each). Germline assignment: CDR1 SQVTM and CDR2 ANQGSEA. The CDR3 has 12 amino acids. Trimming left V 5 bases short and J 5 bases short, with 9 bases between.

This clonotype was seen only a few times. The chain is built from TRBV6-2 or TRBV6-3 and TRBJ1-5; no definite D call. Germline V gene sequence: CDR1 MNHEY, CDR2 SVGEGT. The V gene lost 3 bases and the J gene lost 3 bases, with 18 bases spanning the gap. This CDR3 comprises 17 residues. For the CDR3, the DNA is TGTGCCAGCAGTTATCGGTTGGGTTTGAGCGTCAATCAGCCCCAGCATTTT. It specifies CASSYRLGLSVNQPQHF.

The V gene is TRBV5-1, the J gene TRBJ2-1; perhaps TRBD1 as D (6 bases). The CDR3 has 15 amino acids. The germline V and J ends were trimmed by 2 bases and 1 base, with 10 bases remaining between them. Looked up from germline, CDR1 is SGHRS and CDR2 is YFSETQ. CDR3 residues: CASSFYTGSYNEQFF. The CDR3 DNA reads TGCGCCAGCAGCTTCTATACAGGGTCCTACAATGAGCAGTTCTTC.

The rearrangement uses TRBV4-1 and TRBJ2-2; D is undetermined. There are 16 residues in the CDR3. Trimming pared 3 bases from V and 0 bases from J, leaving 11 bases between. Germline V gives CDR1 MGHRA, CDR2 YSYEKL. The CDR3, as DNA: TGCGCCAGCAGCCACCTTGCTGCGACGAACACCGGGGAGCTGTTTTTT. Translation: CASSHLAATNTGELFF.

The chain carries TRBV7-2 and TRBJ2-7, with TRBD2 matching over 11 bases. The CDR3 consists of 18 residues. V was pared by 0 bases and J by 2 bases, with 9 bases of the junction left unmatched. The germline gives CDR1 SGHTA, CDR2 FQGNSA. In DNA form, the CDR3 reads TGTGCCAGCAGCTTAGCGCCACCGGGACTAGCGGAGACCTACGAGCAGTACTTC. Amino acids: CASSLAPPGLAETYEQYF.

V usage is TRBV5-3 and J usage is TRBJ1-2, with 7 bases lining up with TRBD1. TRBV5-3 is labeled an ORF, and its function is uncertain. This CDR3 contains 13 residues. The V gene end was trimmed by 8 bases and the J gene end by 4 bases; junction bases not matched to a gene: 8. CDR3 in amino acids: CASSGDSGYGYTF. The DNA for the CDR3 is TGTGCCAGCAGCGGGGACAGTGGCTATGGCTACACCTTC.

Worth noting for this clonotype: The junction does not match germline at one end; this may be a read error. The rearrangement uses TRBV27 and TRBJ2-6; D call uncertain. The germline CDR1 and CDR2 sequences are MNHEY and SMNVEV (reference sequence). This CDR3 region has 13 residues. The CDR3 protein is CASSLTLPNVLTF. In DNA, the CDR3 is TGTGCTAGCAGCCTCACCCTGCCCAACGTCCTGACTTTC.

This clonotype was seen more than once but under ten times. The genes are TRBV7-2 and TRBJ2-7; TRBD1 matches 7 bases. Germline values: CDR1 SGHTA, CDR2 FQGNSA. With 5 bases clipped from V and 3 bases from J, the junction kept 7 bases outside the gene matches. This CDR3 region has 14 residues. DNA of the CDR3: TGTGCCAGCAGCACGGACAGGACAGGCTACGAGCAGTACTTC. It is translated as CASSTDRTGYEQYF.

Remarks on this clonotype: A read error is possible here, since a much larger clone lies one base away. The chain combines TRBV4-1 with TRBJ1-1; the D is unclear. The CDR3 covers 15 residues. Germline assignment: CDR1 MGHRA and CDR2 YSYEKL. CDR3 DNA: TGCGCCAGCAGCCAATCCGAGGGAAGGTCTACTGCAGCTTTCTTT. Protein: CASSQSEGRSTAAFF.

Regarding this clonotype: Just one base apart from a much larger clone, this may be a read error. This chain joins TRBV4-3 and TRBJ2-3, with unresolved D. Trimming stripped 4 bases from V and 5 bases from J, with 7 bases between. The CDR3 is 12 amino acids. The germline V gene has CDR1 LGHNA and CDR2 YSLEER. Here the CDR3 DNA reads TGCGCCAGCAGCCGAGATGAAGATACGCAGTATTTT. Encoded protein: CASSRDEDTQYF.

This clonotype was observed at least ten times. The CDR3 DNA follows: TGCAGCGTTCTACAGGGGCAGAGCTCCTACGAGCAGTACTTC. The encoded protein is CSVLQGQSSYEQYF. The V and J genes are TRBV29-1 and TRBJ2-7; 7 bases are a match to TRBD1. V shed 5 bases and J 0 bases; nucleotides not matched to a gene: 7. Per the germline V gene, CDR1 is SQVTM and CDR2 is ANQGSEA. CDR3 length equals 14 residues.

Concerning this clonotype: This may arise from a read error, as a much more abundant clone is one base away. J is TRBJ2-5 and V is TRBV23-1; 9 bases are shared with TRBD1. TRBV23-1 is labeled an ORF, and its function is uncertain. This CDR3 region has 15 residues. Trimming cost V 4 bases and J 3 bases; bases outside gene matches: 6. The CDR3 DNA reads as TGCGCCAGCAGTCGGAGGACAGGGGCAGAAGAGACCCAGTACTTC. As protein: CASSRRTGAEETQYF.

This clonotype appeared a few times. The rearrangement links TRBV20-1 to TRBJ2-7; the D gene is possibly TRBD2 (5 bases). V dropped 1 base and J dropped 2 bases, with 12 bases sitting between them. Germline CDR1 reads DFQATT; CDR2 reads SNEGSKA (reference sequence). The CDR3 length is 14 residues. CDR3 in amino acids: CSARGLRETYEQYF. CDR3 bases: TGCAGTGCTAGAGGCCTGAGGGAAACCTACGAGCAGTACTTC.

This clonotype was seen repeatedly, ten times or more. V gene TRBV6-2 or TRBV6-3 combines with J gene TRBJ2-5, with a weak D call TRBD1 (5 bases). Looked up from germline, CDR1 is MNHEY and CDR2 is SVGEGT. The CDR3 runs to 12 residues. V was shortened by 8 bases and J by 3 bases, with 10 bases between the two germline ends. CDR3 DNA sequence: TGTGCCAGCGCATGGGGCGAAGAGACCCAGTACTTC. This translates into CASAWGEETQYF.

This clonotype was found a few times. The V and J genes are TRBV10-3 and TRBJ2-7; weak D call: TRBD2 (6 bases). Between the trimmed V and J ends, which lost 4 bases and 2 bases, there was a span of 18 bases. Germline V lookup: CDR1 ENHRY, CDR2 SYGVKD. This CDR3 is built from 16 residues. CDR3 DNA sequence: TGTGCCATCAGTGCCCCGGACTCAAGCGGGCCCTACGAGCAGTACTTC. It is translated as CAISAPDSSGPYEQYF.

This clonotype was detected a few times. The chain has TRBV11-2 and TRBJ2-2; 7 bases fit TRBD2. The CDR3 spans 16 residues. Germline lookup yields CDR1 SGHAT and CDR2 FQNNGV. After removal of 2 bases from V and 4 bases from J, the junction contained 7 bases not matched to a gene. As DNA, the CDR3 is TGTGCCAGCAGCTTATGGACTAGGGAGGTCACCGGGGAGCTGTTTTTT. Its protein is CASSLWTREVTGELFF. The full variable domain, in which reference TRBV11-2 and TRBJ2-2 provide the parts outside the CDR3, is EAGVAQSPRYKIIEKRQSVAFWCNPISGHATLYWYQQILGQGPKLLIQFQNNGVVDDSQLPKDRFSAERLKGVDSTLKIQPAKLEDSAVYLCASSLWTREVTGELFFGEGSRLTVL.